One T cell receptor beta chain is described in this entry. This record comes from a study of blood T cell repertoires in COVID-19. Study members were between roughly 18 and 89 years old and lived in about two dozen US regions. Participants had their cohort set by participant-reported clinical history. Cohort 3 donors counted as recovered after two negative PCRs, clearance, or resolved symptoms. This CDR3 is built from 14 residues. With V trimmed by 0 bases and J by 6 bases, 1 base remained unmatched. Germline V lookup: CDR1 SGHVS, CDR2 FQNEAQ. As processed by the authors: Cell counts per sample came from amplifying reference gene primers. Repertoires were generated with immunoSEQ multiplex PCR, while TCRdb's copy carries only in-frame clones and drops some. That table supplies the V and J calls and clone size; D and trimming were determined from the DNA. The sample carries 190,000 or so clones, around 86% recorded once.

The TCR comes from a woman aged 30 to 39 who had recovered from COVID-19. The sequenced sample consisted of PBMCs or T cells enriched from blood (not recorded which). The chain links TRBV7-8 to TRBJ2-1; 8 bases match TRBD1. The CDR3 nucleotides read TGTGCCAGCAGCTTAGCCGGACAGGGCAATGAGCAGTTCTTC. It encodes CASSLAGQGNEQFF.